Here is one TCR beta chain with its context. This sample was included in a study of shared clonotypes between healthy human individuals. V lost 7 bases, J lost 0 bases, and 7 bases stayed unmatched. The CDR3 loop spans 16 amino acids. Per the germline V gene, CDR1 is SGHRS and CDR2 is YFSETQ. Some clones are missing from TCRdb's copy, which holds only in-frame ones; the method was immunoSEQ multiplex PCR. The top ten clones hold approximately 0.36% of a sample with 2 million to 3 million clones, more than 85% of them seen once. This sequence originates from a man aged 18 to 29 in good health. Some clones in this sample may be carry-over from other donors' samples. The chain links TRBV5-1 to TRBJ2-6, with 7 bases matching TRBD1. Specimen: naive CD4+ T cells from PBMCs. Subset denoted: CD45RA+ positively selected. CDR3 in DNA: TGCGCCAGCCGGGACAGACCCAACTCTGGGGCCAACGTCCTGACTTTC. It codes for CASRDRPNSGANVLTF.